This TCR beta chain was identified during a study of cytomegalovirus exposure and HLA in healthy donors. The CDR3 sequence is 18 residues long. Vbeta (60) and Jbeta (13) primers were used in the PCR. Assay: immunoSEQ multiplex PCR; the TCRdb copy retains only in-frame clones and omits some. Here the sample spans about 61,000 clones, about 90% being singletons. The receptor was isolated from a man aged 25-45 years in good health and CMV-seropositive. The chain recombines TRBV12-1 with TRBJ2-1; the table assigns TRBD2, which was not confirmed against the DNA. TRBV12-1 is designated a pseudogene. The sequenced sample consisted of PBMCs. Written as DNA, the CDR3 is TGTGCCAGCAGCTTTGCCGGACTAGCGGGAGCTTCAGACAATGAGCAGTTCTTC. Its translation: CASSFAGLAGASDNEQFF.